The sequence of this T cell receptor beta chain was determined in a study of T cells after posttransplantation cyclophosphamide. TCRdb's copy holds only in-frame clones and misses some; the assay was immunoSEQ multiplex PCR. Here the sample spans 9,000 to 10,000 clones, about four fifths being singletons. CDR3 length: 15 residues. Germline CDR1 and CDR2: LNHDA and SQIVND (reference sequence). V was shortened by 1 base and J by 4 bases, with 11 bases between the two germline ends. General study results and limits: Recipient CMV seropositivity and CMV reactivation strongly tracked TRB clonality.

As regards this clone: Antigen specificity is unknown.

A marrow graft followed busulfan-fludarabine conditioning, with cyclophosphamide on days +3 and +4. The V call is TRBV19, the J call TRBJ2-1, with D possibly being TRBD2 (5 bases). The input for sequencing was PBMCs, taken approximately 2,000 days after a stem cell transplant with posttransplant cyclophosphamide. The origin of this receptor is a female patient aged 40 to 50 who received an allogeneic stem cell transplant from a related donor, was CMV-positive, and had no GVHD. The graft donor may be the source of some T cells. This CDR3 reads CASSIVGVYYNEQFF. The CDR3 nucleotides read TGTGCCAGTAGTATAGTCGGGGTGTATTACAATGAGCAGTTCTTC.